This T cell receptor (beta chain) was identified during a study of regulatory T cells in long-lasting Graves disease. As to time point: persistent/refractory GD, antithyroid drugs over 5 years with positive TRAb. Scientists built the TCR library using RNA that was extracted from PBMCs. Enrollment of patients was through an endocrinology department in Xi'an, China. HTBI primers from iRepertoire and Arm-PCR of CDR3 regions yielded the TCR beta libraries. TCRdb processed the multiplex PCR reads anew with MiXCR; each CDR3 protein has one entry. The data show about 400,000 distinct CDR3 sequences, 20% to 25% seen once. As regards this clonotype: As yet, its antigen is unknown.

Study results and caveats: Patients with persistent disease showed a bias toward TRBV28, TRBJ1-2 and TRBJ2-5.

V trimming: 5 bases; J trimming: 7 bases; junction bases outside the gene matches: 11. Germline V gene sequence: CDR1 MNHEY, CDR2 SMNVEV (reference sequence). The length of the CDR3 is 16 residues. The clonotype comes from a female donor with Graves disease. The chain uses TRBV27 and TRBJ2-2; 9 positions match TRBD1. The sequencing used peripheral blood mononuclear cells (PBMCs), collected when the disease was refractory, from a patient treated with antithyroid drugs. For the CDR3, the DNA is TGTGCCAGCAGTACACTTACAGGGGGCGTTGACGGGGAGCTGTTTTTT. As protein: CASSTLTGGVDGELFF.